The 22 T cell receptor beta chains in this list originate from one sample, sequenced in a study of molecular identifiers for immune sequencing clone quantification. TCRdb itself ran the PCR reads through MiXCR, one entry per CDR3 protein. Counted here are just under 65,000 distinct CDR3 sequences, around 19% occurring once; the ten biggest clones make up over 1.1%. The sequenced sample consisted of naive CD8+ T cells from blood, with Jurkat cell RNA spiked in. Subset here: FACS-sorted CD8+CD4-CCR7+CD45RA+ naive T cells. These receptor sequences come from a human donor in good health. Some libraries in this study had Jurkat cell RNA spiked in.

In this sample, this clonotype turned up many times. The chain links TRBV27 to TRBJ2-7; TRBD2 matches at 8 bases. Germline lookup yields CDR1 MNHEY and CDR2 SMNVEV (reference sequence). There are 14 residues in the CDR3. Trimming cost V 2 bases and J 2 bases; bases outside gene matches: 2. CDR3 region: CASSLNGRAYEQYF. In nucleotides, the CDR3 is TGTGCCAGCAGTTTAAACGGGAGGGCCTACGAGCAGTACTTC.

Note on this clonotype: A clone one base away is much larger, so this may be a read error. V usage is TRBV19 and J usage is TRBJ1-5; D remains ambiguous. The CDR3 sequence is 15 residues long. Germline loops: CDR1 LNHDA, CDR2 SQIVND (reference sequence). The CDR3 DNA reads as TGTGCCAGTAGTATTGGGTACGGGTCGTATCAGTCCCAGCATTTT. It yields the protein CASSIGYGSYQSQHF.

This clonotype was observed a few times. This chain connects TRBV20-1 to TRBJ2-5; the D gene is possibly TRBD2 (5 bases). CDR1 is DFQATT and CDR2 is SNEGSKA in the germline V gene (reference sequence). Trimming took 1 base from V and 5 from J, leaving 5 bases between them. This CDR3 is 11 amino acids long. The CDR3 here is CSARGRETQYF. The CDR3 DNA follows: TGCAGTGCTAGAGGGAGGGAGACCCAGTACTTC.

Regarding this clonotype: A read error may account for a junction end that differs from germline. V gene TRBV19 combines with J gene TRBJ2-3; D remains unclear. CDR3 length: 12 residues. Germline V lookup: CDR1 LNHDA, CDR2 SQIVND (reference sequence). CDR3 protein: CASSLGTETQYF. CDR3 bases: TGTGCCAGTAGTCTCGGCACAGAGACGCAGTATTTT.

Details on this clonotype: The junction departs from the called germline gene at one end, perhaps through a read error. The CDR3 DNA is TGTGCCAGCGGTTTCGTCGACAAGCTTAATCAGCCCCAGCATTTT. Encoded protein: CASGFVDKLNQPQHF. The gene calls are TRBV27 and TRBJ1-5; no clear D. Germline CDR1 MNHEY, CDR2 SMNVEV (reference sequence). The CDR3 covers 15 residues.

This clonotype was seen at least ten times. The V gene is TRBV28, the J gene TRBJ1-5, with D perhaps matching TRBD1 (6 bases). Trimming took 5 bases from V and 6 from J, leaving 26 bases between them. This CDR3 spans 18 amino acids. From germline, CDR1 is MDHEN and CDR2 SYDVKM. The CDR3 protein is CASSHSSIYRAGGQPQHF. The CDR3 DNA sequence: TGTGCCAGCAGTCACTCATCCATATACAGGGCCGGGGGTCAGCCCCAGCATTTT. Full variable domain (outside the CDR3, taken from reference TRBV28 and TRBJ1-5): DVKVTQSSRYLVKRTGEKVFLECVQDMDHENMFWYRQDPGLGLRLIYFSYDVKMKEKGDIPEGYSVSREKKERFSLILESASTNQTSMYLCASSHSSIYRAGGQPQHFGDGTRLSIL.

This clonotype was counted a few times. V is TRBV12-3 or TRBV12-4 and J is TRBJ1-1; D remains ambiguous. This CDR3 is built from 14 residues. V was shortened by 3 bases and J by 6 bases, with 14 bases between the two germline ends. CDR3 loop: CASSFFTGEAEAFF. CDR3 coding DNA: TGTGCCAGCAGTTTTTTTACTGGGGAGGCTGAAGCTTTCTTT.

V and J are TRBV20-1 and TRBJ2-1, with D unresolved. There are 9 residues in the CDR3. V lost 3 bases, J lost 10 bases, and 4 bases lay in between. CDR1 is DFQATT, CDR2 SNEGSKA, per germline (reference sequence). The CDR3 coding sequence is TGCAGTGCTAGCCTAGAGCAGTTCTTC. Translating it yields CSASLEQFF.

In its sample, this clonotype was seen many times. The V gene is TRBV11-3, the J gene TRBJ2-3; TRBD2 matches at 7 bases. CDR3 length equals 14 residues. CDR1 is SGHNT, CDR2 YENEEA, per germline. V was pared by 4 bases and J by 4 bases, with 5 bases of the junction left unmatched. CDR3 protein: CASSYGLVADTQYF. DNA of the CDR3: TGTGCCAGCAGCTACGGACTAGTTGCAGATACGCAGTATTTT.

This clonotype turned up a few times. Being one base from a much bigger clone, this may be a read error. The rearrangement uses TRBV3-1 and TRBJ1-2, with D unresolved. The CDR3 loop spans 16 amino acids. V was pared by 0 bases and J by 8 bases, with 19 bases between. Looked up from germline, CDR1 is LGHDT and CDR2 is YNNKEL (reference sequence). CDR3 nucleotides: TGTGCCAGCAGCCAAGAAACCGGCGGCCACTCCCTAGGCTACACCTTC. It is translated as CASSQETGGHSLGYTF. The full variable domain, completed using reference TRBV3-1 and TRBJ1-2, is DTAVSQTPKYLVTQMGNDKSIKCEQNLGHDTMYWYKQDSKKFLKIMFSYNNKELIINETVPNRFSPKSPDKAHLNLHINSLELGDSAVYFCASSQETGGHSLGYTFGSGTRLTVV.

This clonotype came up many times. In nucleotides, the CDR3 is TGTGCCAGCAGCTTGACAGCATCGGCGACAGATACGCAGTATTTT. It encodes CASSLTASATDTQYF. The V and J genes are TRBV9 and TRBJ2-3; D possibly corresponds to TRBD1 (5 bases). Looked up from germline, CDR1 is SGDLS and CDR2 is YYNGEE. Trimming removed 4 bases from V and 3 bases from J, with 15 bases in between. The CDR3 consists of 15 residues.

The CDR3 loop reads CSARDGRGSYEQYF. The CDR3 bases are TGCAGTGCTAGAGATGGCAGGGGGTCCTACGAGCAGTACTTC. The rearrangement links TRBV20-1 to TRBJ2-7; 7 bases match TRBD1. The CDR3 loop spans 14 amino acids. The trim removed 0 bases at V and 1 base at J, leaving 3 bases unmatched. Germline V gene data show CDR1 as DFQATT and CDR2 as SNEGSKA (reference sequence).

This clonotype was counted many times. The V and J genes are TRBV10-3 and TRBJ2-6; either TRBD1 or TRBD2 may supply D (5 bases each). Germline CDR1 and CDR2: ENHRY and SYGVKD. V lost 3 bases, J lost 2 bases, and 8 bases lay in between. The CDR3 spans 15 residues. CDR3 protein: CAISELGAGANVLTF. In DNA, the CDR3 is TGTGCCATCAGTGAATTGGGGGCTGGGGCCAACGTCCTGACTTTC.

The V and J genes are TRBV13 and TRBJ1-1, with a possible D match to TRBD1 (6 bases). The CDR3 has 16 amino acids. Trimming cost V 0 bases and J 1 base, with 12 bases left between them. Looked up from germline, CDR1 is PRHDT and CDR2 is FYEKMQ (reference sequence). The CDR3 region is CASSLGFAGENTEAFF. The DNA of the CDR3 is TGTGCCAGCAGCTTAGGTTTTGCAGGGGAGAACACTGAAGCTTTCTTT.

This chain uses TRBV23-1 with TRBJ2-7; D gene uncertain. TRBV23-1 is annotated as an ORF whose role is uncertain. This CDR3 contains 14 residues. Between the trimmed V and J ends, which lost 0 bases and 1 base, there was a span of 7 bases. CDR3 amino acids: CASSQSTPSYEQYF. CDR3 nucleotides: TGCGCCAGCAGTCAATCTACTCCATCCTACGAGCAGTACTTC.

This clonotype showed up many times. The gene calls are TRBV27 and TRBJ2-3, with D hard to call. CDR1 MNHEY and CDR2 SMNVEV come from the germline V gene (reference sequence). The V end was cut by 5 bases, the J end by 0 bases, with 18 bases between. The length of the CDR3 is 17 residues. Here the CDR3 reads CASSPDDQSISTDTQYF. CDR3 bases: TGTGCCAGCAGTCCCGATGACCAAAGCATTAGCACAGATACGCAGTATTTT.

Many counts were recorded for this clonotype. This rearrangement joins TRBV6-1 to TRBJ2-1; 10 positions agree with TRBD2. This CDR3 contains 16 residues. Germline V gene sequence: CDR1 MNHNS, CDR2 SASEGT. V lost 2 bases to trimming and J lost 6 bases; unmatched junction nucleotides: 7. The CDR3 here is CASSEWASGRFNEQFF. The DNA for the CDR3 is TGTGCCAGCAGTGAATGGGCTAGCGGGAGATTCAATGAGCAGTTCTTC.

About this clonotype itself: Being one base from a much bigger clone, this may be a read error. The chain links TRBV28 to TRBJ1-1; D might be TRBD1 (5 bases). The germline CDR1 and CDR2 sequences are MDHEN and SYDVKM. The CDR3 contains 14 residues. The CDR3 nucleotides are TGTGCCAGCAGGGAAGGGGAGACGGGCACTGAAGGTTTCTTT. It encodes CASREGETGTEGFF.

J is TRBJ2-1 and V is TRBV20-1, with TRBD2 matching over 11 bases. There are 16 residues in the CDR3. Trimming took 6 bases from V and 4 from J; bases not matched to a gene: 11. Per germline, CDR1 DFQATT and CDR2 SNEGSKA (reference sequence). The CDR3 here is CSAPTSGGPLYNEQFF. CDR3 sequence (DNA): TGCAGTGCGCCTACTAGCGGGGGACCATTATACAATGAGCAGTTCTTC.

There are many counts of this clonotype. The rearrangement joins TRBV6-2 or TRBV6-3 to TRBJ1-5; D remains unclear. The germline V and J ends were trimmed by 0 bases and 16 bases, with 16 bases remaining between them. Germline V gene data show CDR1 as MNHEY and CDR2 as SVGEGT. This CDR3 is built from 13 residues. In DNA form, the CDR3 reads TGTGCCAGCAGTTACTCTGGGGAAGTGGTACTTCATTTT. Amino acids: CASSYSGEVVLHF.

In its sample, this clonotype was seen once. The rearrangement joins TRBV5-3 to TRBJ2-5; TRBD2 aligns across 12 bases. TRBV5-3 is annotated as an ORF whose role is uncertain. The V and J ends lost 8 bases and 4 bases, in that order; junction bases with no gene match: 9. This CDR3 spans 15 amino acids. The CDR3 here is CASSPGTSGLETQYF. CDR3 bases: TGTGCCAGCAGCCCTGGGACTAGCGGGTTAGAGACCCAGTACTTC.

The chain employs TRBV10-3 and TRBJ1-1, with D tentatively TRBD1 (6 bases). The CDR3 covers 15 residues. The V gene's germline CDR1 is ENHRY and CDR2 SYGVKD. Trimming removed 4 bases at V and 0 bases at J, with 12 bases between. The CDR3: CAISGEGGMNTEAFF. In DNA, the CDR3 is TGTGCCATCAGTGGGGAGGGGGGGATGAACACTGAAGCTTTCTTT.